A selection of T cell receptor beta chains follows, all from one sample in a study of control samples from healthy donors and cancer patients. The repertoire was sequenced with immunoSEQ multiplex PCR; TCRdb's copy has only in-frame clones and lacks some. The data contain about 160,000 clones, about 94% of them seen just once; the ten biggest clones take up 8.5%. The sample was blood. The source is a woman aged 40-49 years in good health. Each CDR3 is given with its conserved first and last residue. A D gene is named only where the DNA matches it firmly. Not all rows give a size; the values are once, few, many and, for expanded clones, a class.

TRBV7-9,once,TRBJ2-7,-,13,TGTGCCAGCAGCAGGTCTAGAGCTCACGAGCAGTACTTC,CASSRSRAHEQYF
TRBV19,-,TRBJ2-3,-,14,TGTGCCAGTAGTAGTGTGGTGTTGCAGGATACGCAGTATTTT,CASSSVVLQDTQYF
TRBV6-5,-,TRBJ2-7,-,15,TGTGCCAGCAGTTACGGGAGGGGGGCCTCCTACGAGCAGTACTTC,CASSYGRGASYEQYF
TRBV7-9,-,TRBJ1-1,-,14,TGTGCCAGCAGCTTAGAGGGCTCCAGTTCGGAAGCTTTCTTT,CASSLEGSSSEAFF
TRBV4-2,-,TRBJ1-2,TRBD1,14,TGTGCCAGCAGCAGGGGACAGAAAAACTATGGCTACACCTTC,CASSRGQKNYGYTF
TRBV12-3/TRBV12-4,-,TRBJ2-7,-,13,TGTGCCAGCAGTTTAAGGCCGGGTGGCGAGCAGTACTTC,CASSLRPGGEQYF
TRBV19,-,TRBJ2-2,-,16,TGTGCCAGTTCGCAGGGGGGCGATGTTATGGGCGGGGAGCTGTTTTTT,CASSQGGDVMGGELFF
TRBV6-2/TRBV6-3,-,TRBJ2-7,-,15,TGTGCCAGCAGTTACTCTCTCGGGACCGGGAGCGAGCAGTACTTC,CASSYSLGTGSEQYF
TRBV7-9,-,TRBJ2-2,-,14,TGTGCCAGGGGGAGGGGGCCGAGCACCGGGGAGCTGTTTTTT,CARGRGPSTGELFF
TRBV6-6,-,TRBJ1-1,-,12,TGTGCCAGCGGCAGAATGAACACTGAAGCTTTCTTT,CASGRMNTEAFF
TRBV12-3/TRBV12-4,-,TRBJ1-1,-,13,TGTGCCAGCAGGTCTTTGGGTCCGGATAAAGCTTTCTTT,CASRSLGPDKAFF
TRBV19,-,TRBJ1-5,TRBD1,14,TGTGCCAGTAGTACGACAGGGAACAATCAGCCCCAGCATTTT,CASSTTGNNQPQHF
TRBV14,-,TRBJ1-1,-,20,TGTGCCAGCAGCCACTCGAGGTCGGGCGCGAATCCCTTCATGAACACTGAAGCTTTCTTT,CASSHSRSGANPFMNTEAFF
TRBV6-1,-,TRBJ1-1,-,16,TGTGCCAGCAGTGAGGCCCCGGGACAAATGGGCACTGAAGCTTTCTTT,CASSEAPGQMGTEAFF
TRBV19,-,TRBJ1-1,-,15,TGTGCCAGTAGTTCCGGGTCAGGGACGGACACTGAAGCTTTCTTT,CASSSGSGTDTEAFF
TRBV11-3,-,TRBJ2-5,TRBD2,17,TGTGCCAGCAGCTTAACGGGGACTAGCAGGGACCAAGAGACCCAGTACTTC,CASSLTGTSRDQETQYF
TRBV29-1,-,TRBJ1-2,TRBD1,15,TGCAGCGTTGATGTCGGGACAGGTACAAACTATGGCTACACCTTC,CSVDVGTGTNYGYTF
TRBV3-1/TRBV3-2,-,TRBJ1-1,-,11,TGTGCCAGCAGCCTTAGAAGGGAAGCTTTCTTT,CASSLRREAFF
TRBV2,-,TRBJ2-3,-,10,TGTGCCAGCAAACAAGATACGCAGTATTTT,CASKQDTQYF
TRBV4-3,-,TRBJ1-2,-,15,TGCGCCAGCAGCCTCGGGGGGGGGAGCCACTATGGCTACACCTTC,CASSLGGGSHYGYTF
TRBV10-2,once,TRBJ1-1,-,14,TGCGCCAGCAGCATGCAGGGGTGGAACACTGAAGCTTTCTTT,CASSMQGWNTEAFF
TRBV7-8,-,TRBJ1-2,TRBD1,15,TGTGCCAGCAGCTTAGACAGGGGGCCTGGCTATGGCTACACCTTC,CASSLDRGPGYGYTF
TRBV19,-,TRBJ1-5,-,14,TGTGCCAGTAGTAAGGTTGGCAGCAATCAGCCCCAGCATTTT,CASSKVGSNQPQHF
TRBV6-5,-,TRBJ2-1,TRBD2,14,TGTGCCACCCTCGGGCGGGGGGCTTACAATGAGCAGTTCTTC,CATLGRGAYNEQFF